The T cell receptor (beta chain) under discussion was sequenced for a study of blood T cell repertoires in COVID-19. CDR1 is SGHRS, CDR2 YFSETQ, per germline. This CDR3 is 15 amino acids long. The trim removed 0 bases at V and 3 bases at J, leaving 4 bases unmatched. Sequenced by immunoSEQ multiplex PCR; TCRdb stores in-frame clones only, minus some. The sample holds under 300,000 clones, 70% to 90% seen once. The table lists this clone with a count of one. Sequences were obtained from peripheral blood. The rearrangement joins TRBV5-1 to TRBJ2-5; 8 nucleotides agree with TRBD1. The TCR comes from a woman in her sixties or seventies with acute or convalescent COVID-19. Here the CDR3 DNA reads TGCGCCAGCAGCTTGGGTCCAGGGGGCGAAGAGACCCAGTACTTC. It encodes CASSLGPGGEETQYF.